The T cell receptor beta chain described here comes from a study of T cell repertoires in ileal Crohn's disease. The CDR3 runs to 15 residues. The V segment lost 6 bases and the J segment 4 bases; nucleotides outside the gene matches: 6. The germline V gene has CDR1 KGHSH and CDR2 LQKENI. Overall study findings and caveats: High-frequency clones were more common in sorted CD8 than CD4 cells. All patients with clonality above 26.8% had endoscopic recurrence.

The method was immunoSEQ multiplex PCR; TCRdb's version includes in-frame clones alone and lacks a portion of them. The table lists 1,900 or so clones, around four fifths of them singletons, with over 6% in the top ten. About this clone itself: The antigen is undetermined.

Sample time point: neoterminal ileum biopsy at postoperative endoscopy, about 6 months after surgery. The J gene is TRBJ1-5, the V gene TRBV18; 10 bases match TRBD1. This TCR was sampled from an adult with Crohn's disease. Sequencing input: ileal tissue. CDR3 residues: CASSPTGQGNQPQHF. CDR3 bases: TGTGCCAGCTCCCCTACGGGACAGGGGAATCAGCCCCAGCATTTT.